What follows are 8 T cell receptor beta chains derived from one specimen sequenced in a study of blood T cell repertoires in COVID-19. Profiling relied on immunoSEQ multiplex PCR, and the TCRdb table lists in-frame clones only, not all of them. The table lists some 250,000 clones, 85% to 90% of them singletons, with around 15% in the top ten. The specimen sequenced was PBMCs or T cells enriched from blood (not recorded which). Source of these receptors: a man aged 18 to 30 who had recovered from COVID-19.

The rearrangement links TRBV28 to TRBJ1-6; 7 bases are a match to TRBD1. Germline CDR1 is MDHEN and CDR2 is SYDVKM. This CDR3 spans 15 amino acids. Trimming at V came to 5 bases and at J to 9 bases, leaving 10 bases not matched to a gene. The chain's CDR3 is CASSTRQGISSPLHF. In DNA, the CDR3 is TGTGCCAGCAGTACCCGACAGGGTATCAGTTCACCCCTCCACTTT.

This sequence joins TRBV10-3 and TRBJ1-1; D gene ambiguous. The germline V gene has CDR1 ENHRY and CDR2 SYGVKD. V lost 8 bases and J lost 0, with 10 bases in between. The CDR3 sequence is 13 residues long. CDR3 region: CAIFSQLNTEAFF. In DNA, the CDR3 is TGTGCCATCTTCTCACAGTTGAACACTGAAGCTTTCTTT.

The CDR3 coding sequence is TGCGCCAGCAGTCAGGGGAGTGAGCAGTACTTC. Amino acids: CASSQGSEQYF. The chain employs TRBV10-2 and TRBJ2-7; tentatively, D is TRBD1 (6 bases). Trimming stripped 5 bases from V and 7 bases from J, with 9 bases between. Germline lookup yields CDR1 WSHSY and CDR2 SAAADI. CDR3 length: 11 residues.

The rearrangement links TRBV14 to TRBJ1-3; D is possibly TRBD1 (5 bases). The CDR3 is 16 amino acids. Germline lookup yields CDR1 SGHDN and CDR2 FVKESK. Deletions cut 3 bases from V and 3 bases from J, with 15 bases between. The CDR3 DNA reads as TGTGCCAGCAGCCACGCTGCTCAGGGTCTTGGAAACACCATATATTTT. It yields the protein CASSHAAQGLGNTIYF.

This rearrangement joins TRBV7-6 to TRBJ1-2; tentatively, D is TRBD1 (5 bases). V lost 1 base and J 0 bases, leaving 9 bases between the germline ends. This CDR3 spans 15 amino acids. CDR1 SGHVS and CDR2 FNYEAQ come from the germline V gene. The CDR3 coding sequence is TGTGCCAGCAGCTTAGAGGCAGGGCCTAACTATGGCTACACCTTC. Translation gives CASSLEAGPNYGYTF.

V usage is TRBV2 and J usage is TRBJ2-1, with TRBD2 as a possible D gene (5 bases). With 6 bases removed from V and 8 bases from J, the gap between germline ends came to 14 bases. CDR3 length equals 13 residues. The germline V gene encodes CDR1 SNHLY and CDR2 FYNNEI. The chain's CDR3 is CASSRELTDEQFF. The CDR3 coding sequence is TGTGCCAGCAGCCGGGAACTTACGGATGAGCAGTTCTTC.

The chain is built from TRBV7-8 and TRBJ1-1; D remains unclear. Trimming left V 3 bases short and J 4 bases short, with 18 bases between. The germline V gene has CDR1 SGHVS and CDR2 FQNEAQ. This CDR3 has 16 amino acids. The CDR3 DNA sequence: TGTGCCAGCAGCTTGGCCGGGAACCCCCTGAGCACTGAAGCTTTCTTT. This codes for CASSLAGNPLSTEAFF.

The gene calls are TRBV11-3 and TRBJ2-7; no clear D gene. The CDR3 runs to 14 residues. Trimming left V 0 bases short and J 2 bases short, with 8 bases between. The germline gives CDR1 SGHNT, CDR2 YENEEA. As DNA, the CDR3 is TGTGCCAGCAGCTTAGAGGCAGAAACCTACGAGCAGTACTTC. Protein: CASSLEAETYEQYF.